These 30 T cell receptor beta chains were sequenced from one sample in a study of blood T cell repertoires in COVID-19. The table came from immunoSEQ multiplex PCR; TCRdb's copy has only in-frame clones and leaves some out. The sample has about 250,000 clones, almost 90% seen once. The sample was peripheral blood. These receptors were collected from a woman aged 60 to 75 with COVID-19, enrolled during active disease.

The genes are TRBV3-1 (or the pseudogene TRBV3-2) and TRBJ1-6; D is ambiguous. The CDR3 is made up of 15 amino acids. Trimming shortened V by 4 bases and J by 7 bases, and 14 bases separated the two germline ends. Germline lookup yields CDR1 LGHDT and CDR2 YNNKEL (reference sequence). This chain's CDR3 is CASSPRGPDNSPLHF. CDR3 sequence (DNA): TGTGCCAGCAGCCCTAGAGGGCCGGACAATTCACCCCTCCACTTT.

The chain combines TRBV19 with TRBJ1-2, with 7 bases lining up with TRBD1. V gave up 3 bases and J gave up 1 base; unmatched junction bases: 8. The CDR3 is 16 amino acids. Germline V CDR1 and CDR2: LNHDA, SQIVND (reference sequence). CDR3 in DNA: TGTGCCAGTAGTATCAGAAAGGACAGGCTTAACTATGGCTACACCTTC. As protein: CASSIRKDRLNYGYTF.

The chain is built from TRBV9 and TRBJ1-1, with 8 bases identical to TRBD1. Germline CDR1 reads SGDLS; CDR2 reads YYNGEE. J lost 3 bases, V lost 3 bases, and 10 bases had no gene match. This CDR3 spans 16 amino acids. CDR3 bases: TGTGCCAGCAGCGCGATAACAGGGGGTAGGGACACTGAAGCTTTCTTT. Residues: CASSAITGGRDTEAFF.

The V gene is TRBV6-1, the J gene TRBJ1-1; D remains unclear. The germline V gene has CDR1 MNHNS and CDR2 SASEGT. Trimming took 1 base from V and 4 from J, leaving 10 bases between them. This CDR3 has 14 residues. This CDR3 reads CASSEEYTGTEAFF. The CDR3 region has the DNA TGTGCCAGCAGTGAAGAATACACGGGCACTGAAGCTTTCTTT.

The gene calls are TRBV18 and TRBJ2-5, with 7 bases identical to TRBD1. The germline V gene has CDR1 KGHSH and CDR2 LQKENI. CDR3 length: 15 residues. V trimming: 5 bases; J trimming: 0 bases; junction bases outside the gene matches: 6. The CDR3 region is CASSTLTGYQETQYF. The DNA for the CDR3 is TGTGCCAGCTCAACGTTGACAGGGTACCAAGAGACCCAGTACTTC.

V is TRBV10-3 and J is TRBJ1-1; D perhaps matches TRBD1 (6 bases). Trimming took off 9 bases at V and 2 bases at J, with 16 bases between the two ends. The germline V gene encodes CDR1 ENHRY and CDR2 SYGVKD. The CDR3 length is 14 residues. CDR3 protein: CAISRQVDNTEAFF. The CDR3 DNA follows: TGTGCCATTTCCCGACAGGTCGATAACACTGAAGCTTTCTTT.

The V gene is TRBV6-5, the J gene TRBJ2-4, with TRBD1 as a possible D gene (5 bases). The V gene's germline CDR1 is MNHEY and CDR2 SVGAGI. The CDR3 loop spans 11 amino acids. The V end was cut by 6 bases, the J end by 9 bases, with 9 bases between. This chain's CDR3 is CASSRDGIQYF. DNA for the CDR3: TGTGCCAGCAGCAGGGATGGCATTCAGTACTTC.

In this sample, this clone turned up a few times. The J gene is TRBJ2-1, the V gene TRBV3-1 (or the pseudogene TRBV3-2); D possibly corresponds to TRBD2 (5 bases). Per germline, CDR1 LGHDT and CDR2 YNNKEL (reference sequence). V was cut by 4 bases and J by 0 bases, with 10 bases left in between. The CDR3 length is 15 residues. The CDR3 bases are TGTGCCAGCAGCCCGGAGGCCTTCTCCTACAATGAGCAGTTCTTC. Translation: CASSPEAFSYNEQFF.

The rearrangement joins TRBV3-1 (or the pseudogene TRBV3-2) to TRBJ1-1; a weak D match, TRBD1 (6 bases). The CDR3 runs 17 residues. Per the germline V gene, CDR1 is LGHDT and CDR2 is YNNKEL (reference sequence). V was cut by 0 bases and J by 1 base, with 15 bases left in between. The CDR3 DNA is TGTGCCAGCAGCCAAGATCTAGGCCGGGGACAGAACACTGAAGCTTTCTTT. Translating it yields CASSQDLGRGQNTEAFF.

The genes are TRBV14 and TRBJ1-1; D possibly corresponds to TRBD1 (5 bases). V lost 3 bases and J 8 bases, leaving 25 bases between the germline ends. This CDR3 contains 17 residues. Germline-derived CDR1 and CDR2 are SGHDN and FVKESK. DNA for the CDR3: TGTGCCAGCAGCCACCCGCCCTGGGGAGGGGAGTCTTGGGAAGCTTTCTTT. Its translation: CASSHPPWGGESWEAFF.

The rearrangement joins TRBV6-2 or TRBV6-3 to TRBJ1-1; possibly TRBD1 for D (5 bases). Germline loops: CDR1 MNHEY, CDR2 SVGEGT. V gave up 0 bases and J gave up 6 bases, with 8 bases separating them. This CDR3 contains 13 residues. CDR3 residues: CASSYSIGAEAFF. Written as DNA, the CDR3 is TGTGCCAGCAGTTACTCGATAGGGGCTGAAGCTTTCTTT.

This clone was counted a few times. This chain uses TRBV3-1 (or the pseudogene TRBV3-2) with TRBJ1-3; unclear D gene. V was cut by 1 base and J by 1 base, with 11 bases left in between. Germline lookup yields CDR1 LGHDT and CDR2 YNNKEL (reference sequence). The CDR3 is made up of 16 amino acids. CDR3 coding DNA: TGTGCCAGCAGCCAAGTTGGTGGGGAGTCTGGAAACACCATATATTTT. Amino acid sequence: CASSQVGGESGNTIYF.

Here the CDR3 reads CASSPSGPEQYF. The DNA of the CDR3 is TGTGCCAGCTCACCATCAGGGCCCGAGCAGTACTTC. This chain links TRBV18 with TRBJ2-7, with D possibly matching TRBD1 (5 bases). The length of the CDR3 is 12 residues. CDR1 and CDR2 (germline): KGHSH, LQKENI. Trimming took off 2 bases at V and 6 bases at J, with 8 bases between the two ends.

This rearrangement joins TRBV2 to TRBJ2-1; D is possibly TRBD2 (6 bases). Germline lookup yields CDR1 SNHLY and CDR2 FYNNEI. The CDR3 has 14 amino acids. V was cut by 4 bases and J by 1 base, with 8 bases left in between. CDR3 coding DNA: TGTGCCAGCAGTGGGGGGGAGTCCTACAATGAGCAGTTCTTC. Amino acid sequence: CASSGGESYNEQFF.

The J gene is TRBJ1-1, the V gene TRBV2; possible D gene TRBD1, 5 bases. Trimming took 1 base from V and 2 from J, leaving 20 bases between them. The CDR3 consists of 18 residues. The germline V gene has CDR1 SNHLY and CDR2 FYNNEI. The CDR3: CASSEVNRLGGLNTEAFF. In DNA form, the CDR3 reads TGTGCCAGCAGTGAAGTAAATAGGCTCGGGGGATTAAACACTGAAGCTTTCTTT.

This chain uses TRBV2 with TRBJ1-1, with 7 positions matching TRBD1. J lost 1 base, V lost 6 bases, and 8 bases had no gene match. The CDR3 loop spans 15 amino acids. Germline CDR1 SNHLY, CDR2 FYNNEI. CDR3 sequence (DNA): TGTGCCAGCAGGATAGACAGGGTAGGGAACACTGAAGCTTTCTTT. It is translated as CASRIDRVGNTEAFF.

The CDR3 nucleotides read TGTGCCAGTATGAAGGGGGCAGGCTACGAGCAGTACTTC. Translation: CASMKGAGYEQYF. This chain links TRBV19 with TRBJ2-7, with 7 bases matching TRBD1. Germline V gives CDR1 LNHDA, CDR2 SQIVND (reference sequence). V gave up 7 bases and J gave up 3 bases; unmatched junction bases: 6. The CDR3 covers 13 residues.

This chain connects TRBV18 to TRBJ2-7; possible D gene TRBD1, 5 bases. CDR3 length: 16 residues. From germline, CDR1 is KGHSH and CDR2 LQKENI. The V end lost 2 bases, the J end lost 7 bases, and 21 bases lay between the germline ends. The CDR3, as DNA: TGTGCCAGCTCACCAAAGACAGTAGGGGAAGGTTGGGAGCAGTACTTC. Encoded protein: CASSPKTVGEGWEQYF.

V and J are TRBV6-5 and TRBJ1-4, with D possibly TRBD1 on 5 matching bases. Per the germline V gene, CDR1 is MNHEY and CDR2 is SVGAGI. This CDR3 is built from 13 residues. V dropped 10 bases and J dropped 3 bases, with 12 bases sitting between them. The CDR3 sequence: CATRRQSNEKLFF. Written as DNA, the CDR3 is TGTGCCACCCGTCGACAGTCTAATGAAAAACTGTTTTTT.

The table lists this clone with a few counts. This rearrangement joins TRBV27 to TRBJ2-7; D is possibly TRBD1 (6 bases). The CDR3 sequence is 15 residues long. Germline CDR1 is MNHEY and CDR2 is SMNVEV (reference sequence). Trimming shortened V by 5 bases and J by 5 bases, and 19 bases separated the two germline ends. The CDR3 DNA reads TGTGCCAGCAGTCCCTTAACAGGGTTAACTCACGAGCAGTACTTC. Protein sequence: CASSPLTGLTHEQYF.

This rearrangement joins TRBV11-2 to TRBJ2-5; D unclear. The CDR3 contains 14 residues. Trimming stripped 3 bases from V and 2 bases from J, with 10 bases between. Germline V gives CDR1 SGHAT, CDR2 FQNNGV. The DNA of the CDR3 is TGTGCCAGCAGCTTTGACACAGTACAAGAGACCCAGTACTTC. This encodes CASSFDTVQETQYF.

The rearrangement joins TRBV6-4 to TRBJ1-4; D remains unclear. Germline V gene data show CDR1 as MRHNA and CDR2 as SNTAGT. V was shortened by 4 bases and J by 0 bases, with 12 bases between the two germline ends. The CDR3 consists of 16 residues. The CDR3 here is CASSVIQTATNEKLFF. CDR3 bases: TGTGCCAGCAGTGTAATCCAGACTGCAACTAATGAAAAACTGTTTTTT.

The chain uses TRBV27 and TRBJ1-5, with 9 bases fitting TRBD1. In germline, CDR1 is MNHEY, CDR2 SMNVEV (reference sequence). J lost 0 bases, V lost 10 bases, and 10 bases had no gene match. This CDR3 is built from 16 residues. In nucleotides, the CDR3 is TGTGCCAACTTACAGGGGGCCGTGGATAGCAATCAGCCCCAGCATTTT. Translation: CANLQGAVDSNQPQHF.

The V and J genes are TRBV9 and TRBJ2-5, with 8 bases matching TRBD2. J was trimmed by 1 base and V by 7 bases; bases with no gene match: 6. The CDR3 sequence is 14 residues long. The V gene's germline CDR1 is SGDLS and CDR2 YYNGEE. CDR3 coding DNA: TGTGCCAGCTCTTCCCGGGGGGGCCAAGAGACCCAGTACTTC. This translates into CASSSRGGQETQYF.

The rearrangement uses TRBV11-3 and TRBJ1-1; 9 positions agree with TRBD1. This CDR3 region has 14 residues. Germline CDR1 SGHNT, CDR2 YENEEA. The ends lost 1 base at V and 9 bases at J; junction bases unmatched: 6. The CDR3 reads CASSLGETGGKAFF. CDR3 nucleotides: TGTGCCAGCAGCTTAGGGGAAACAGGGGGCAAAGCTTTCTTT.

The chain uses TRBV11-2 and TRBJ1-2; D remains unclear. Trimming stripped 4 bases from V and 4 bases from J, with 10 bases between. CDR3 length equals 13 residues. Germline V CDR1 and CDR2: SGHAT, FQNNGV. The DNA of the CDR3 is TGTGCCAGCAGCTATGGACTGAGCTATGGCTACACCTTC. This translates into CASSYGLSYGYTF.

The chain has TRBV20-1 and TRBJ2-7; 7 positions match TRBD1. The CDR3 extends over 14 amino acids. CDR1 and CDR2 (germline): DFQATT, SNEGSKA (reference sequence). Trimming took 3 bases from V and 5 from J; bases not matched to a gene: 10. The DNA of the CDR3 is TGCAGTGCTAGTTCTGGCAGGGGGAAACACGAGCAGTACTTC. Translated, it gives CSASSGRGKHEQYF.

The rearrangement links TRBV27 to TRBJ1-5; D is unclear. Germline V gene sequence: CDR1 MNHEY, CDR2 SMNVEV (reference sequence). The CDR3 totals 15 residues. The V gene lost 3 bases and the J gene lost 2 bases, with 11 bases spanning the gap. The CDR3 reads CASSFSGWGNQPQHF. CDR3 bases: TGTGCCAGCAGTTTTTCGGGGTGGGGCAATCAGCCCCAGCATTTT.

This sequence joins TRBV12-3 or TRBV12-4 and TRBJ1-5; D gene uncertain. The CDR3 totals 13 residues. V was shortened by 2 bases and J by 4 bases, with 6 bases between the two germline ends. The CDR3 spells CASSLNENQPQHF. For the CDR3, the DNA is TGTGCCAGCAGTTTAAACGAGAATCAGCCCCAGCATTTT.

As DNA, the CDR3 is TGTGCCAGCAGCTTCACTAGCGGGGGGGCGTACAATGAGCAGTTCTTC. As protein: CASSFTSGGAYNEQFF. The gene calls are TRBV7-2 and TRBJ2-1; 13 bases align to TRBD2. Trimming cost V 3 bases and J 4 bases; bases outside gene matches: 3. Germline lookup yields CDR1 SGHTA and CDR2 FQGNSA. CDR3 length: 16 amino acids.